Each of the 18 T cell receptor beta chains below was sequenced from the same sample in a study of cytomegalovirus exposure and HLA in healthy donors. Method: immunoSEQ multiplex PCR; TCRdb's copy keeps in-frame clones and lacks some. This table holds under 75,000 clones, 80% to 95% found once. Specimen: PBMCs. Every receptor here comes from a man aged 18 to 30 in good health and CMV-seropositive.

The CDR3 sequence: CSVETPGNEKLFF. The CDR3 DNA reads TGCAGCGTTGAAACCCCAGGGAATGAAAAACTGTTTTTT. This rearrangement joins TRBV29-1 to TRBJ1-4; D may be TRBD1 (5 bases). The germline gives CDR1 SQVTM, CDR2 ANQGSEA. This CDR3 contains 13 residues. V was clipped by 2 bases and J by 5 bases, with 9 bases between them.

The genes are TRBV19 and TRBJ2-4; TRBD1 matches 8 bases. Germline V gene sequence: CDR1 LNHDA, CDR2 SQIVND (reference sequence). J was trimmed by 6 bases and V by 1 base; bases with no gene match: 5. The CDR3 consists of 15 residues. The CDR3 spells CASSIARGQGNIQYF. DNA for the CDR3: TGTGCCAGTAGTATAGCCCGCGGACAGGGAAACATTCAGTACTTC.

By frequency in the sample, this clone is medium-sized. This chain uses TRBV9 with TRBJ1-1, with D uncertain. The CDR3 loop spans 15 amino acids. V shed 3 bases and J shed 3 bases, with 15 bases lying between them. The V gene's germline CDR1 is SGDLS and CDR2 YYNGEE. The CDR3 DNA reads TGTGCCAGCAGCGGTGCAGCGGGGTCGGACACTGAAGCTTTCTTT. As protein: CASSGAAGSDTEAFF.

This chain links TRBV5-1 with TRBJ1-1; 7 bases are shared with TRBD1. CDR1 and CDR2 from the germline V gene are SGHRS and YFSETQ. The CDR3 sequence is 15 residues long. Unmatched junction bases numbered 13, after V lost 4 bases and J lost 7 bases. The chain's CDR3 is CASSDLSGTASEAFF. The CDR3 region has the DNA TGCGCCAGCAGCGATCTGTCCGGGACAGCAAGTGAAGCTTTCTTT.

The chain joins TRBV27 to TRBJ2-7, with 7 bases fitting TRBD1. Germline trimming cut 0 bases from V and 5 bases from J; bases unmatched to any gene: 7. CDR1 is MNHEY and CDR2 is SMNVEV in the germline V gene (reference sequence). CDR3 length equals 15 residues. CDR3 sequence: CASSLSGTVPNEQYF. The CDR3 nucleotides read TGTGCCAGCAGTTTATCGGGGACAGTACCTAACGAGCAGTACTTC.

The chain employs TRBV6-5 and TRBJ2-7; D is ambiguous. Germline loops: CDR1 MNHEY, CDR2 SVGAGI. The ends were cut back, 5 bases at V and 4 bases at J, with 15 bases in the middle. There are 14 residues in the CDR3. The CDR3 coding sequence is TGTGCCAGCAGTCCCCTATCGCATGGTTACGAGCAGTACTTC. Translated, it gives CASSPLSHGYEQYF.

V gene TRBV4-1 combines with J gene TRBJ1-1, with D maybe TRBD1 (6 bases). The CDR3 is 16 residues long. The V gene lost 3 bases and the J gene lost 3 bases, with 17 bases spanning the gap. Per germline, CDR1 MGHRA and CDR2 YSYEKL. CDR3 residues: CASSQSQGLGDTEAFF. The CDR3 DNA reads as TGCGCCAGCAGCCAGTCCCAGGGGTTGGGCGACACTGAAGCTTTCTTT.

The rearrangement links TRBV28 to TRBJ2-1; 9 bases are a match to TRBD1. Trimming removed 3 bases from V and 3 bases from J; junction bases left unmatched: 9. Germline V CDR1 and CDR2: MDHEN, SYDVKM. The CDR3 runs 17 residues. CDR3 bases: TGTGCCAGCAGTTTTTCGGCCGGGACAGGGATCTACAATGAGCAGTTCTTC. Its protein product is CASSFSAGTGIYNEQFF.

By proportion, this clone is medium-sized (0.01 to 0.1%). The rearrangement joins TRBV6-5 to TRBJ1-2, with D tentatively TRBD1 (6 bases). This CDR3 is built from 14 residues. The germline CDR1 and CDR2 sequences are MNHEY and SVGAGI. With 8 bases removed from V and 6 bases from J, the gap between germline ends came to 19 bases. The CDR3 region is CASFEQGKVDGYTF. Here the CDR3 DNA reads TGTGCCAGCTTCGAACAGGGAAAGGTTGATGGCTACACCTTC.

The CDR3 coding sequence is TGTGCCAGCTCACCAAGAGAGCCCTCCACAGATACGCAGTATTTT. Its translation is CASSPREPSTDTQYF. This chain links TRBV18 with TRBJ2-3; unclear D gene. This CDR3 spans 15 amino acids. Trimming stripped 2 bases from V and 2 bases from J, with 11 bases between. In germline, CDR1 is KGHSH, CDR2 LQKENI.

The rearrangement joins TRBV5-4 to TRBJ2-3, with D possibly being TRBD2 (5 bases). V was shortened by 0 bases and J by 4 bases, with 12 bases between the two germline ends. Germline V CDR1 and CDR2: SGHNT, YYREEE (reference sequence). This CDR3 contains 15 residues. DNA for the CDR3: TGTGCCAGCAGCTTGGGAGGGTCTGCCCCAGATACGCAGTATTTT. Encoded protein: CASSLGGSAPDTQYF.

The chain uses TRBV28 and TRBJ2-7, with D hard to call. Between the trimmed V and J ends, which lost 2 bases and 2 bases, there was a span of 10 bases. Germline assignment: CDR1 MDHEN and CDR2 SYDVKM. The CDR3 has 14 amino acids. The CDR3 loop is CASSLGQPPYEQYF. CDR3 bases: TGTGCCAGCAGTTTAGGGCAGCCTCCCTACGAGCAGTACTTC.

There are a few counts of this clone. The J gene is TRBJ2-1, the V gene TRBV5-1, with D possibly TRBD2 on 5 matching bases. In germline, CDR1 is SGHRS, CDR2 YFSETQ. The CDR3 is 14 residues long. V was cut by 4 bases and J by 9 bases, with 17 bases left in between. CDR3 sequence: CASSRRVAAGEQFF. CDR3 sequence (DNA): TGCGCCAGCAGCAGGCGGGTGGCCGCGGGTGAGCAGTTCTTC.

This clone qualifies as large. The chain links TRBV4-2 to TRBJ2-7; 10 bases align to TRBD1. The CDR3 is made up of 16 amino acids. From germline, CDR1 is LGHNA and CDR2 YNFKEQ. Losses at the gene ends were 0 bases for V and 5 bases for J; bases not matched to a gene: 7. The CDR3 DNA reads as TGTGCCAGCAGCCAAGACCCGGGACAGGGGTGGGACGAGCAGTACTTC. This gives the protein CASSQDPGQGWDEQYF.

The chain employs TRBV13 and TRBJ2-2; TRBD2 aligns across 11 bases. This CDR3 is 16 amino acids long. With 0 bases clipped from V and 3 bases from J, the junction kept 0 bases outside the gene matches. Germline V CDR1 and CDR2: PRHDT, FYEKMQ (reference sequence). CDR3 region: CASSLGLAGDTGELFF. The CDR3 DNA is TGTGCCAGCAGCTTAGGACTAGCGGGAGACACCGGGGAGCTGTTTTTT.

This clone has only a few counts. V is TRBV7-3 and J is TRBJ2-5, with a possible D match to TRBD1 (6 bases). The V and J ends lost 5 bases and 0 bases respectively, with 7 bases between them. This CDR3 comprises 13 residues. Germline assignment: CDR1 SGHTA and CDR2 FQGTGA. CDR3 coding DNA: TGTGCCAGCAGCCGGGACAACCAAGAGACCCAGTACTTC. Its protein is CASSRDNQETQYF.

The chain links TRBV5-1 to TRBJ2-2; 7 positions match TRBD2. The CDR3 contains 15 residues. CDR1 is SGHRS and CDR2 is YFSETQ in the germline V gene. V was clipped by 4 bases and J by 3 bases; unmatched bases: 6. CDR3 amino acids: CASSPGGSDTGELFF. CDR3 nucleotides: TGCGCCAGCAGCCCCGGGGGGAGCGACACCGGGGAGCTGTTTTTT. Drawing the rest from reference TRBV5-1 and TRBJ2-2, the complete variable domain is KAGVTQTPRYLIKTRGQQVTLSCSPISGHRSVSWYQQTPGQGLQFLFEYFSETQRNKGNFPGRFSGRQFSNSRSEMNVSTLELGDSALYLCASSPGGSDTGELFFGEGSRLTVL.

The chain uses TRBV5-1 and TRBJ1-2, with 11 positions matching TRBD1. Germline V gene sequence: CDR1 SGHRS, CDR2 YFSETQ. The CDR3 has 14 amino acids. The V segment lost 2 bases and the J segment 6 bases; nucleotides outside the gene matches: 3. Here the CDR3 DNA reads TGCGCCAGCAGCTTCGGACAGGGGGCGCATGGCTACACCTTC. Its translation is CASSFGQGAHGYTF.